This TCR beta chain derives from a study of control samples from healthy donors and cancer patients. Data came from immunoSEQ multiplex PCR; TCRdb stores just in-frame clones and leaves some out. The sample lists under 95,000 clones, more than 85% occurring once. CDR1 and CDR2 (germline): LGHDT, YNNKEL (reference sequence). V lost 6 bases and J lost 2; bases outside the gene matches: 14. This CDR3 comprises 19 residues. The clonotype comes from a woman younger than 45 in good health. This chain uses TRBV3-1 (or the pseudogene TRBV3-2) with TRBJ1-6, with 9 bases that match TRBD1. Sequences were obtained from blood. The CDR3 sequence is CASSHALTGGSAYNSPLHF. DNA of the CDR3: TGTGCCAGCAGTCATGCCCTCACAGGGGGCAGCGCCTATAATTCACCCCTCCACTTT.